This TCR beta chain is drawn from a study of post-analysis software for immune sequencing data. General study findings and limits: Controls showed lower frequencies than patients for four to six TRBV segments, and TRBV5-6, TRBV5-1 and TRBV20-1 were among these.

This clonotype was counted at least ten times. Its target is not known. V gave up 1 base and J gave up 3 bases; unmatched junction bases: 5. CDR1 and CDR2 (germline): SEHNR, FQNEAQ (reference sequence). This CDR3 has 18 residues. Built from TCR beta cDNA, the libraries had unique molecular identifiers in them. In TCRdb, the PCR reads were re-called with MiXCR into one record per CDR3 protein. Found here are roughly 650,000 distinct CDR3 sequences, approximately 59% of them singletons; the top ten hold 11%. The chain is built from TRBV7-9 and TRBJ2-1; TRBD2 matches at 14 bases. This sequence originates from a girl under 10 years old with multiple sclerosis. The specimen sequenced was blood. The CDR3 region has the DNA TGTGCCAGCAGCTTAGGAGGACTAGCGGGGGGTCACTACAATGAGCAGTTCTTC. As protein: CASSLGGLAGGHYNEQFF.